This TCR beta chain was captured by sequencing in a study of radiation and T cells in renal cell carcinoma. Study overall: Nephrectomy followed 15 Gy stereotactic body radiation by 4 weeks.

Time point denoted: blood 2 weeks post-SBRT. Treatment of the sample: 15 Gy SBRT to primary tumor, nephrectomy 4 weeks later. This clone was recorded a few times. Its antigen is not identified. Findings of the study overall: From baseline, blood top tumor clonotypes peaked at 2 weeks post-radiation.

Per germline, CDR1 MNHEY and CDR2 SVGAGI. CDR3 length equals 13 residues. V shed 5 bases, J shed 4 bases, and the junction held 3 bases outside the gene matches. Sequenced by immunoSEQ multiplex PCR; TCRdb stores in-frame clones only, minus some. The data hold tens of thousands of clones, with about 80% observed a single time. The receptor comes from a man between 60 and 70 years old with renal cell carcinoma. The input for sequencing was blood, taken from a patient whose treatment included radiotherapy and nephrectomy. The chain combines TRBV6-5 with TRBJ1-1; 8 positions match TRBD1. Here the CDR3 reads CASSDRGGTEAFF. DNA for the CDR3: TGTGCCAGCAGTGACAGGGGCGGCACTGAAGCTTTCTTT.